This T cell receptor (beta chain) is from a study of shared clonotypes between healthy human individuals. In the study overall: Three plates each covered CD4 naive and memory; CD8 naive two, CD8 memory one.

Sequenced by immunoSEQ multiplex PCR; TCRdb stores in-frame clones only, minus some. The data hold approximately 2.5 million clones, with more than 90% observed a single time. CDR3 length: 18 amino acids. Germline CDR1 reads MNHNS; CDR2 reads SASEGT. Trimming removed 0 bases at V and 0 bases at J, with 15 bases between. The clonotype comes from a man between 18 and 35 years old in good health. This chain uses TRBV6-1 with TRBJ2-1; a possible D gene is TRBD1 (5 bases). Material for sequencing was naive CD4+ T cells sorted from blood. Specified subset: CD45RA+ positively selected. The CDR3 bases are TGTGCCAGCAGTGAAGCATTAGTTGGGGCCCGCTCCTACAATGAGCAGTTCTTC. This codes for CASSEALVGARSYNEQFF.